This entry describes one T cell receptor (beta chain). This sample is drawn from a study of OX40 agonist ivuxolimab in advanced cancers. Study in general: Patients were given ivuxolimab, an antibody that agonizes OX40 (CD134). People in dose escalation had one of these cancers: hepatocellular carcinoma, melanoma, renal cell or head and neck cancer.

The CDR3 contains 13 residues. Germline CDR1 reads SEHNR; CDR2 reads FQNEAQ (reference sequence). The V gene end was trimmed by 1 base and the J gene end by 8 bases; junction bases not matched to a gene: 2. Here immunoSEQ multiplex PCR was the method, and the copy in TCRdb shows in-frame clones only, minus some. The sample shows some 60,000 clones, 85% of them seen only once. The sequencing used CD4+ or CD8+ T cells sorted from blood, collected in a trial of the OX40 agonist ivuxolimab. The chain links TRBV7-9 to TRBJ2-1, with 7 bases lining up with TRBD2. The source of this sequence is an adult with an advanced solid tumor such as melanoma, head and neck, liver or kidney cancer. The CDR3 DNA sequence: TGTGCCAGCAGCTTAGTTGGGAGGGATGAGCAGTTCTTC. It codes for CASSLVGRDEQFF.